Sample share makes the clone carrying this TCR beta chain medium-sized. Its target is unknown. This sample was included in a study of vaccination and CD4 T cells after COVID-19. Study outcomes and limitations: The median number of SARS-CoV-2-reactive clonotypes increased from approximately 21 to 40, a change that did not reach significance. Convalescent patients showed a median 86.3% of reactive clones that were seen only post-vaccination.

The treatment here: roughly ten-day PBMC culture with coronavirus spike peptide pools or control peptides (ViraFEST assay). The PCR-positive dates, March through December 2020, came before the US Alpha, Beta and Delta variants. It was after about 10 days of culture that CD4+ T cells were isolated by negative selection. The Oncomine TCR Beta short-read assay sequenced DNA from cultured CD4+ T cells. TCRdb analysed the PCR reads with MiXCR anew, one entry per CDR3 protein. The table records 3,000 to 4,000 distinct CDR3 sequences, around 16% of them present only once. Trimming stripped 1 base from V and 4 bases from J, with 7 bases between. From germline, CDR1 is MNHNS and CDR2 SASEGT. The CDR3 has 13 amino acids.

The chain employs TRBV6-1 and TRBJ1-2; D call uncertain. This TCR was recovered from a human donor who had recovered from COVID-19. Sequencing was performed on CD4+ T cells from blood, cultured in vitro. In DNA, the CDR3 is TGTGCCAGCAGTGAAGGGGCCCGCTATGGCTACACCTTC. As protein: CASSEGARYGYTF.